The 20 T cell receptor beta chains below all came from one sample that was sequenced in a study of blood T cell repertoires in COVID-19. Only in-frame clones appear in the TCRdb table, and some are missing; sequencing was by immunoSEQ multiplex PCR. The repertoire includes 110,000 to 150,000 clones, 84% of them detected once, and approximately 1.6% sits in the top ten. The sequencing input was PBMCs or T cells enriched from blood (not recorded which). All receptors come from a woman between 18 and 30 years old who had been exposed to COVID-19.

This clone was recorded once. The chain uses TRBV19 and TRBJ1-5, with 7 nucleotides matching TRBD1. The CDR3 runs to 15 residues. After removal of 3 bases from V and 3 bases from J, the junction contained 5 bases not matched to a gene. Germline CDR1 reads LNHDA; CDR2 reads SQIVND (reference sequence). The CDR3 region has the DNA TGTGCCAGTAGTATCAAGGGGGCCCCCAATCAGCCCCAGCATTTT. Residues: CASSIKGAPNQPQHF.

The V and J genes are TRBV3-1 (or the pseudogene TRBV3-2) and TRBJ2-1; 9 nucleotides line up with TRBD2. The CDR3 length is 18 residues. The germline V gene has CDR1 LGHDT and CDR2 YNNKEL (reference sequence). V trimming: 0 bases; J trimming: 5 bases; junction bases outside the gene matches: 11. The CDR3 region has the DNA TGTGCCAGCAGCCAAGATCTCACTAGCGGGCCTACTAACAATGAGCAGTTCTTC. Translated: CASSQDLTSGPTNNEQFF.

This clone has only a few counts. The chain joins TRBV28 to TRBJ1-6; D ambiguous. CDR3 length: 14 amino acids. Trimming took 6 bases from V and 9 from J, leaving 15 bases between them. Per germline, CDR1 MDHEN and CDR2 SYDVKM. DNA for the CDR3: TGTGCCAGCAGAAGCCCCTCGGGTAGTTCACCCCTCCACTTT. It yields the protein CASRSPSGSSPLHF.

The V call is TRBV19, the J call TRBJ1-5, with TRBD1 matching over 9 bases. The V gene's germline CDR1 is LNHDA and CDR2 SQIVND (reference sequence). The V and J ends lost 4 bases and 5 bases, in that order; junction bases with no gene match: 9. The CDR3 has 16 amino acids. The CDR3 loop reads CASSTSSWDRDQPQHF. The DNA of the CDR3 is TGTGCCAGTAGTACATCCTCCTGGGACAGGGATCAGCCCCAGCATTTT.

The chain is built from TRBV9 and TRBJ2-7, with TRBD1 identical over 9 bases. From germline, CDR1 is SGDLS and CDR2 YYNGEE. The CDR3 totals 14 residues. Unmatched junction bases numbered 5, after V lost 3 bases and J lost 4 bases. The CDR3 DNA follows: TGTGCCAGCAGCGCTGCACAGGGGGCATACGAGCAGTACTTC. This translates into CASSAAQGAYEQYF. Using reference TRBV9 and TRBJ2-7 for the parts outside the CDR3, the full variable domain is DSGVTQTPKHLITATGQRVTLRCSPRSGDLSVYWYQQSLDQGLQFLIQYYNGEERAKGNILERFSAQQFPDLHSELNLSSLELGDSALYFCASSAAQGAYEQYFGPGTRLTVT.

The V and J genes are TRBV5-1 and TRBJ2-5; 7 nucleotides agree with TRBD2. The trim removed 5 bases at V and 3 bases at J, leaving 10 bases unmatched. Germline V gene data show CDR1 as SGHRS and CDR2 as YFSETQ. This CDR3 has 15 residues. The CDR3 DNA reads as TGCGCCAGCAGAGTTGGGGGAGGGCCTGAAGAGACCCAGTACTTC. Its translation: CASRVGGGPEETQYF.

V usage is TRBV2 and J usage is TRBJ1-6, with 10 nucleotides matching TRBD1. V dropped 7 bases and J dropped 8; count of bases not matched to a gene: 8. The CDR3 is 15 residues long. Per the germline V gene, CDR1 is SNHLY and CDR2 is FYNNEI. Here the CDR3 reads CASIPSTGGDSPLHF. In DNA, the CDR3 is TGTGCCAGCATACCTTCGACAGGGGGCGATTCACCCCTCCACTTT.

DNA of the CDR3: TGTGCCAGCAGCCCCGGACTCAACACTGAAGCTTTCTTT. Translated: CASSPGLNTEAFF. J is TRBJ1-1 and V is TRBV3-1 (or the pseudogene TRBV3-2); D not certain. The CDR3 consists of 13 residues. Germline values: CDR1 LGHDT, CDR2 YNNKEL (reference sequence). Trimming took off 4 bases at V and 2 bases at J, with 8 bases between the two ends.

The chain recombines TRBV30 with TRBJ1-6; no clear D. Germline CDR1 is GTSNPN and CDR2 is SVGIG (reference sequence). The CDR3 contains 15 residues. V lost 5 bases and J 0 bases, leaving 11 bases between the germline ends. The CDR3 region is CAWGRGSSYNSPLHF. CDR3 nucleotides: TGTGCCTGGGGTCGCGGGAGCTCCTATAATTCACCCCTCCACTTT.

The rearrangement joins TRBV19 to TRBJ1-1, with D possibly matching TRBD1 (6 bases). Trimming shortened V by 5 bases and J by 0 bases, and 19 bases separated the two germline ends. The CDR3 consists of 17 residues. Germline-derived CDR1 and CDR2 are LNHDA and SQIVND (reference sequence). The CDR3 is CASSPSLDSAVNTEAFF. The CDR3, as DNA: TGTGCCAGTAGTCCCTCTCTGGACAGCGCGGTGAACACTGAAGCTTTCTTT.

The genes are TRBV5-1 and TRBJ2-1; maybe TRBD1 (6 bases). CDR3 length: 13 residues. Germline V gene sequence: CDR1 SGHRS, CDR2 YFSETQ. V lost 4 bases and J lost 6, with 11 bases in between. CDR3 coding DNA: TGCGCCAGCAGCGGTCAGGGGAGCAATGAGCAGTTCTTC. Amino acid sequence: CASSGQGSNEQFF.

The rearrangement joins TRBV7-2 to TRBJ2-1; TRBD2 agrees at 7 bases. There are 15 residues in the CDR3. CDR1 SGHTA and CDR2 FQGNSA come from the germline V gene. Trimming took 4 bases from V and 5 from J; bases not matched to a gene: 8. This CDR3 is CASSSAGTKHNEQFF. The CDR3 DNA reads TGTGCCAGCAGCTCGGCCGGGACTAAGCACAATGAGCAGTTCTTC.

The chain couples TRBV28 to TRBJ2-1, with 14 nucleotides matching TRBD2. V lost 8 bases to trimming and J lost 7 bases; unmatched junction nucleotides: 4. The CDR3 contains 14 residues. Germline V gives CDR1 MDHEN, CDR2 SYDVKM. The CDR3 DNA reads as TGTGCCAGCGGGGGACTAGCGGGAGTAAATGAGCAGTTCTTC. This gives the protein CASGGLAGVNEQFF.

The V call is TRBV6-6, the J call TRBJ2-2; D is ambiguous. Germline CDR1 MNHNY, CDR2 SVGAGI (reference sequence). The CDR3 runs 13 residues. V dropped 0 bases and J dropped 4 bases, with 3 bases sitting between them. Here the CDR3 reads CASSYSGTGELFF. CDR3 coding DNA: TGTGCCAGCAGTTACTCCGGCACCGGGGAGCTGTTTTTT.

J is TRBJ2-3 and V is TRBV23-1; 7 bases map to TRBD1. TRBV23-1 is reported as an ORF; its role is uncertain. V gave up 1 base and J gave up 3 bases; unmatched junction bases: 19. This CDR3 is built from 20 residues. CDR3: CASSQYDRVGGGQQTDTQYF. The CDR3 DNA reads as TGCGCCAGCAGTCAATATGACAGGGTAGGTGGGGGTCAACAGACAGATACGCAGTATTTT.

The CDR3 region has the DNA TGTGCCAGCAGCCCCCAAGGCGGATTCTATCCCGAGCAGTTCTTC. Its protein is CASSPQGGFYPEQFF. This chain links TRBV27 with TRBJ2-1; no definite D call. The length of the CDR3 is 15 residues. The V gene lost 6 bases and the J gene lost 10 bases, with 22 bases spanning the gap. Germline V gives CDR1 MNHEY, CDR2 SMNVEV (reference sequence).

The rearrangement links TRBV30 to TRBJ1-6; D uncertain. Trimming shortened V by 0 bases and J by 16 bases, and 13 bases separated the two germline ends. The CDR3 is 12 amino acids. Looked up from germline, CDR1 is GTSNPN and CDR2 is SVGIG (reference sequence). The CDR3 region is CAWSVTGRILHF. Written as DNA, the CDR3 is TGTGCCTGGAGTGTTACGGGAAGAATTCTCCACTTT.

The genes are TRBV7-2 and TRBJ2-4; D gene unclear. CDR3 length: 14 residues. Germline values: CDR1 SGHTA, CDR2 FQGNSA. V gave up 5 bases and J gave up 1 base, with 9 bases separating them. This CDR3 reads CASSPAAAKNIQYF. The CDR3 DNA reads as TGTGCCAGCAGCCCCGCTGCGGCCAAAAACATTCAGTACTTC.

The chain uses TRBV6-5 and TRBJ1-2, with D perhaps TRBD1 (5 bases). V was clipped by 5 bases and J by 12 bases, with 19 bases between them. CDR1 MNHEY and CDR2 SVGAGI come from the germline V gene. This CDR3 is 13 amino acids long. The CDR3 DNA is TGTGCCAGCAGTAACGCGGGGGAACGGTCAGACACCTTC. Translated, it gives CASSNAGERSDTF.

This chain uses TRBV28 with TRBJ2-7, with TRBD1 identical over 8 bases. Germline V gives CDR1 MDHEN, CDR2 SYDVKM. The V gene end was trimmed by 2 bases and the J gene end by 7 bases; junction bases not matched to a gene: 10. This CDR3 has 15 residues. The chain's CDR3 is CASSLAQNRGREQYF. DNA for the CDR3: TGTGCCAGCAGTTTAGCCCAAAACAGGGGGAGAGAGCAGTACTTC.